This entry concerns a single TCR beta chain. The germline V gene encodes CDR1 SGHVS and CDR2 FNYEAQ. CDR3 length: 15 residues. V trimming: 6 bases; J trimming: 5 bases; junction bases outside the gene matches: 9. Patients at the Seattle site were enrolled during active infection and followed longitudinally. The authors' processing: Reference gene primer amplification gave estimated nucleated cell counts. Clones were read by immunoSEQ multiplex PCR, and TCRdb kept only the in-frame ones, dropping some. The DNA gave D and trimming, while V, J and clone size come from that table. This table holds about 200,000 clones, under 85% found once. The source of the sample is a study of blood T cell repertoires in COVID-19. Study context: The study drew acute and convalescent COVID-19 samples from the United States, Italy and Spain. From T cells, B-cell-depleted T cells, or PBMCs came the material, which was cDNA or gDNA.

V and J are TRBV7-6 and TRBJ2-2, with 7 bases identical to TRBD1. Sequencing was performed on peripheral blood. The origin of this receptor is an elderly woman with COVID-19, enrolled during active disease. CDR3 bases: TGTGCCAGCAGTGAAAGACAGGGTCGGACCGGGGAGCTGTTTTTT. Protein product: CASSERQGRTGELFF.